This is a list of T cell receptor beta chains from one sample in a study of post-analysis software for immune sequencing data. One entry per CDR3 protein, called by TCRdb with MiXCR from the PCR reads. The data hold hundreds of thousands of distinct CDR3 sequences, with roughly 30% observed a single time. The sample comprised blood. Every receptor here comes from a girl between 10 and 17 years old with multiple sclerosis. The CDR3 runs from the conserved cysteine through the conserved F or W. The D gene is left open where the match is weak. Size values are once, few and many counts, or a class for expanded clones, and some rows have none.

clone_size	d_call	v_call	j_call	cdr3_aa	cdr3_nt
NA	NA	TRBV19	TRBJ2-3	CASSIVGASTDTQYF	TGTGCCAGTAGTATTGTAGGGGCCTCCACAGATACGCAGTATTTT
few	NA	TRBV20-1	TRBJ2-5	CSARDYQLDETQYF	TGCAGTGCTAGAGACTACCAGCTGGATGAGACCCAGTACTTC
few	NA	TRBV20-1	TRBJ1-5	CSARRVDQPQHF	TGCAGTGCTAGAAGAGTGGACCAGCCCCAGCATTTT
NA	TRBD2	TRBV12-3/TRBV12-4	TRBJ2-2	CASSPTGRTGELFF	TGTGCCAGCAGCCCCACCGGGAGGACCGGGGAGCTGTTTTTT
few	NA	TRBV27	TRBJ2-1	CASSPARGEQFF	TGTGCCAGCAGTCCCGCCCGGGGTGAGCAGTTCTTC
NA	TRBD1	TRBV10-3	TRBJ1-1	CAISETGDSSEAFF	TGTGCCATCAGTGAGACAGGGGATTCGAGTGAAGCTTTCTTT
NA	NA	TRBV7-8	TRBJ2-1	CASSSRGVRGYNEQFF	TGTGCCAGCAGCTCTCGAGGGGTGAGAGGCTACAATGAGCAGTTCTTC
NA	TRBD1	TRBV2	TRBJ2-5	CASSEDRGGETQYF	TGTGCCAGCAGTGAGGACAGGGGTGGGGAGACCCAGTACTTC
once	TRBD1	TRBV5-1	TRBJ2-2	CASSSDRAVNTGELFF	TGCGCCAGCAGCTCCGACAGGGCTGTCAACACCGGGGAGCTGTTTTTT
NA	TRBD1	TRBV5-1	TRBJ1-6	CASSWRDSGDSPLHF	TGCGCCAGCAGCTGGAGGGACAGTGGGGATTCACCCCTCCACTTT
NA	NA	TRBV7-9	TRBJ2-1	CASSSPKRSFSDEQFF	TGTGCCAGCAGCTCCCCTAAGAGGTCCTTTAGCGATGAGCAGTTCTTC
few	NA	TRBV7-9	TRBJ1-4	CASSLRLVRQLEKLFF	TGTGCCAGCAGCTTGCGTCTCGTGAGGCAATTGGAAAAACTGTTTTTT
many	NA	TRBV7-2	TRBJ2-1	CASSLSTGYNEQFF	TGTGCCAGCAGCTTATCCACAGGGTACAATGAGCAGTTCTTC
NA	TRBD2	TRBV13	TRBJ2-3	CASSEAPSGIDTQYF	TGTGCCAGCAGCGAAGCCCCTAGCGGGATAGATACGCAGTATTTT
NA	NA	TRBV4-2	TRBJ2-1	CASSQDWSVPNEQFF	TGTGCCAGCAGCCAAGACTGGTCTGTCCCCAATGAGCAGTTCTTC
few	TRBD2	TRBV20-1	TRBJ2-3	CSARELAGTTDTQYF	TGCAGTGCTAGAGAACTAGCGGGGACCACAGATACGCAGTATTTT
NA	TRBD1	TRBV11-2	TRBJ2-6	CASSPRTGMISGANVLTF	TGTGCCAGCAGCCCGCGGACAGGGATGATCTCTGGGGCCAACGTCCTGACTTTC
once	NA	TRBV10-3	TRBJ2-5	CAISERAGETQYF	TGTGCCATCAGTGAGCGGGCAGGGGAGACCCAGTACTTC
few	NA	TRBV29-1	TRBJ1-2	CSVTGPQNYGYTF	TGCAGCGTCACAGGGCCCCAGAACTATGGCTACACCTTC
NA	TRBD1	TRBV27	TRBJ1-1	CASSPHGQGGTEAFF	TGTGCCAGCAGTCCCCATGGACAGGGTGGCACTGAAGCTTTCTTT
NA	NA	TRBV15	TRBJ1-4	CATSRGAREKLFF	TGTGCCACCAGCAGGGGGGCCCGAGAAAAACTGTTTTTT
NA	TRBD2	TRBV6-1	TRBJ2-5	CTSSASGQETQYF	TGTACCAGCAGTGCTAGCGGCCAAGAGACCCAGTACTTC
NA	NA	TRBV5-1	TRBJ2-1	CASSLAGRQSSYNEQFF	TGCGCCAGCAGCTTGGCCGGACGGCAAAGCTCCTACAATGAGCAGTTCTTC
NA	NA	TRBV7-2	TRBJ2-7	CASSWGIPYEQYF	TGTGCCAGCAGCTGGGGGATTCCCTACGAGCAGTACTTC
once	NA	TRBV29-1	TRBJ2-7	CSVEDRGSGEQYF	TGCAGCGTTGAAGACCGGGGATCAGGCGAGCAGTACTTC
NA	NA	TRBV28	TRBJ2-1	CASSPPGGRGLFF	TGTGCCAGCAGTCCCCCAGGCGGGCGCGGTTTGTTCTTC
few	TRBD2	TRBV20-1	TRBJ2-1	CSARTFSGVNEQFF	TGCAGTGCTAGAACCTTTAGCGGGGTCAATGAGCAGTTCTTC
few	NA	TRBV25-1	TRBJ1-2	CASSDGEVAVSGGYTF	TGTGCCAGCAGTGATGGGGAGGTAGCGGTGTCTGGCGGCTACACCTTC
NA	NA	TRBV4-1	TRBJ2-7	CASSQRAGEQYF	TGCGCCAGCAGCCAGAGGGCTGGGGAGCAGTACTTC
once	NA	TRBV3-1	TRBJ1-2	CASSPRVRDGYTF	TGTGCCAGCAGCCCCCGGGTGAGAGATGGCTACACCTTC
many	NA	TRBV6-6	TRBJ1-5	CASSRSWGQPQHF	TGTGCCAGCAGCCGATCTTGGGGTCAGCCCCAGCATTTT
NA	NA	TRBV9	TRBJ2-3	CASSVDSSEGDTQYF	TGTGCCAGCAGCGTAGACTCATCGGAGGGGGATACGCAGTATTTT
NA	NA	TRBV12-3/TRBV12-4	TRBJ1-5	CASSPNTPGTGKPQHF	TGTGCCAGCAGTCCCAACACTCCCGGGACCGGAAAGCCCCAGCATTTT
NA	NA	TRBV28	TRBJ1-6	CASSRGLANSPLHF	TGTGCCAGCAGCCGGGGACTGGCGAATTCACCCCTCCACTTT
many	TRBD1	TRBV6-1	TRBJ2-1	CASSFRTGGNEQFF	TGTGCCAGCAGCTTCAGAACAGGGGGCAATGAGCAGTTCTTC
few	TRBD1	TRBV27	TRBJ2-2	CASLGTGNTGELFF	TGTGCCAGCCTCGGGACAGGGAACACCGGGGAGCTGTTTTTT
NA	TRBD2	TRBV10-3	TRBJ2-1	CAIREGREGEQFF	TGTGCCATCAGGGAGGGACGGGAGGGTGAGCAGTTCTTC
few	TRBD1	TRBV18	TRBJ1-1	CASSYTGGEGNTEAFF	TGTGCCAGCTCTTACACAGGGGGCGAAGGGAACACTGAAGCTTTCTTT
NA	NA	TRBV7-2	TRBJ1-4	CASSLGGPPGREKLFF	TGTGCCAGCAGCTTGGGTGGGCCCCCCGGTAGGGAAAAACTGTTTTTT
NA	TRBD2	TRBV20-1	TRBJ2-1	CSARWALADNNEQFF	TGCAGTGCTAGGTGGGCACTAGCGGATAACAATGAGCAGTTCTTC
NA	NA	TRBV6-2/TRBV6-3	TRBJ2-7	CASSYSRVRDSLSEGYF	TGTGCCAGCAGTTACTCGAGGGTCCGGGACTCACTCTCCGAGGGGTACTTC
NA	NA	TRBV7-2	TRBJ2-6	CASSLMGGANVLTF	TGTGCCAGCAGCCTAATGGGAGGGGCCAACGTCCTGACTTTC
NA	TRBD2	TRBV7-8	TRBJ2-1	CASSPLRAGGSEQFF	TGTGCCAGCAGCCCCCTCCGCGCGGGGGGGAGTGAGCAGTTCTTC
few	NA	TRBV7-6	TRBJ2-3	CASSLFYGSTDTQYF	TGTGCCAGCAGCTTATTTTACGGTTCCACAGATACGCAGTATTTT
NA	NA	TRBV4-1	TRBJ2-7	CASSPKGDYEQYF	TGCGCCAGCAGCCCCAAGGGCGACTACGAGCAGTACTTC
NA	TRBD1	TRBV6-1	TRBJ1-5	CAGSEGQGGGQPQHF	TGTGCCGGCAGTGAAGGACAGGGGGGCGGTCAGCCCCAGCATTTT
NA	TRBD1	TRBV6-5	TRBJ1-6	CASARQGVESPLHF	TGTGCCAGCGCTCGACAGGGGGTTGAGTCACCCCTCCACTTT
NA	NA	TRBV5-5	TRBJ1-5	CASSLSGTNQPQHF	TGTGCCAGCAGCTTGTCAGGAACCAATCAGCCCCAGCATTTT
few	NA	TRBV5-1	TRBJ1-1	CASSLVGGVTEAFF	TGCGCCAGCAGCCTGGTGGGGGGGGTCACTGAAGCTTTCTTT
NA	NA	TRBV20-1	TRBJ2-5	CSASIGLYQETQYF	TGCAGTGCTAGCATCGGGCTATACCAAGAGACCCAGTACTTC
few	NA	TRBV28	TRBJ2-7	CASNGDYYEQYF	TGTGCCAGTAATGGGGATTACTACGAGCAGTACTTC
NA	NA	TRBV7-2	TRBJ2-5	CASSLQVGQPRETQYF	TGTGCCAGCAGCTTACAGGTGGGGCAGCCTCGAGAGACCCAGTACTTC
NA	NA	TRBV28	TRBJ2-7	CASSRRDGGKGQYF	TGTGCCAGCAGTCGCCGGGACGGGGGTAAGGGTCAGTACTTC